Shown below are 9 T cell receptor beta chains from a single sample sequenced in a study of blood T cell repertoires in COVID-19. The repertoire was sequenced with immunoSEQ multiplex PCR; TCRdb's copy has only in-frame clones and lacks some. The sample lists roughly 170,000 clones, under 80% occurring once. The sample comprised peripheral blood. The receptor source for this set is a woman at least 80 years old with acute or convalescent COVID-19.

This clone has more than one count but fewer than ten. This chain links TRBV19 with TRBJ1-1; 8 bases match TRBD1. CDR3 length: 13 amino acids. The V gene end was trimmed by 3 bases and the J gene end by 11 bases; junction bases not matched to a gene: 8. Germline V gene data show CDR1 as LNHDA and CDR2 as SQIVND (reference sequence). CDR3 DNA sequence: TGTGCCAGTAGTATCACGGGACAGGTGTTTGCTTTCTTT. Its protein product is CASSITGQVFAFF. Combining the CDR3 with reference TRBV19 and TRBJ1-1 gives the whole variable domain DGGITQSPKYLFRKEGQNVTLSCEQNLNHDAMYWYRQDPGQGLRLIYYSQIVNDFQKGDIAEGYSVSREKKESFPLTVTSAQKNPTAFYLCASSITGQVFAFFGQGTRLTVV.

This clone was seen a single time. The chain couples TRBV11-2 to TRBJ2-7, with D tentatively TRBD2 (6 bases). This CDR3 has 16 amino acids. Germline CDR1 and CDR2: SGHAT and FQNNGV. V was shortened by 5 bases and J by 2 bases, with 19 bases between the two germline ends. The CDR3 DNA is TGTGCCAGCAGCCATCTGCGGGGACGACGAACCTACGAGCAGTACTTC. Translation gives CASSHLRGRRTYEQYF. The whole variable domain, remainder taken from reference TRBV11-2 and TRBJ2-7, is EAGVAQSPRYKIIEKRQSVAFWCNPISGHATLYWYQQILGQGPKLLIQFQNNGVVDDSQLPKDRFSAERLKGVDSTLKIQPAKLEDSAVYLCASSHLRGRRTYEQYFGPGTRLTVT.

J is TRBJ2-4 and V is TRBV13; 9 bases match TRBD2. Trimming cost V 8 bases and J 7 bases; bases outside gene matches: 9. Germline CDR1 PRHDT, CDR2 FYEKMQ (reference sequence). The CDR3 loop spans 14 amino acids. The CDR3 reads CASGVGGRANIQYF. CDR3 in DNA: TGTGCCAGCGGAGTAGGCGGGAGGGCCAACATTCAGTACTTC.

This rearrangement joins TRBV7-2 to TRBJ2-1; TRBD2 matches 8 bases. V gave up 5 bases and J gave up 9 bases; unmatched junction bases: 6. Germline-derived CDR1 and CDR2 are SGHTA and FQGNSA. The CDR3 runs to 13 residues. The CDR3 spells CASSPWTSSEQFF. CDR3 DNA sequence: TGTGCCAGCAGCCCCTGGACTAGCAGTGAGCAGTTCTTC.

This chain links TRBV11-2 with TRBJ2-5; TRBD1 matches 9 bases. CDR1 SGHAT and CDR2 FQNNGV come from the germline V gene. The CDR3 is made up of 15 amino acids. The V gene end was trimmed by 5 bases and the J gene end by 0 bases; junction bases not matched to a gene: 4. The CDR3 protein is CASSTGQGYQETQYF. The CDR3 coding sequence is TGTGCCAGCAGCACGGGACAGGGCTACCAAGAGACCCAGTACTTC.

The CDR3 DNA follows: TGTGCCAGCAGTTTTGGGCAGCGGTATCAGCCCCAGCATTTT. Residues: CASSFGQRYQPQHF. V is TRBV28 and J is TRBJ1-5; D unresolved. CDR1 is MDHEN, CDR2 SYDVKM, per germline. Trimming removed 3 bases from V and 5 bases from J, with 11 bases in between. CDR3 length: 14 residues.

This chain joins TRBV19 and TRBJ1-5; 10 nucleotides align to TRBD1. CDR1 and CDR2 from the germline V gene are LNHDA and SQIVND (reference sequence). This CDR3 spans 19 amino acids. V was pared by 1 base and J by 7 bases, with 16 bases of the junction left unmatched. The DNA for the CDR3 is TGTGCCAGTAGTATAGGCCGCACCTTGACAGGGGGCATGAAACAGCCCCAGCATTTT. Its translation is CASSIGRTLTGGMKQPQHF.

The chain carries TRBV7-9 and TRBJ2-7, with TRBD2 as a possible D gene (5 bases). CDR1 and CDR2 (germline): SEHNR, FQNEAQ (reference sequence). This CDR3 has 13 amino acids. V lost 3 bases and J lost 6, with 12 bases in between. The CDR3 sequence: CASSFPGVGEQYF. CDR3 nucleotide sequence: TGTGCCAGCAGCTTTCCCGGGGTAGGCGAGCAGTACTTC.

The rearrangement uses TRBV7-8 and TRBJ1-5; D is perhaps TRBD1 (5 bases). This CDR3 is built from 16 residues. Per germline, CDR1 SGHVS and CDR2 FQNEAQ. V gave up 1 base and J gave up 6 bases, with 16 bases separating them. Here the CDR3 DNA reads TGTGCCAGCAGCTTAGTAGGCGGGGGGGAATCTCAGCCCCAGCATTTT. This translates into CASSLVGGGESQPQHF.